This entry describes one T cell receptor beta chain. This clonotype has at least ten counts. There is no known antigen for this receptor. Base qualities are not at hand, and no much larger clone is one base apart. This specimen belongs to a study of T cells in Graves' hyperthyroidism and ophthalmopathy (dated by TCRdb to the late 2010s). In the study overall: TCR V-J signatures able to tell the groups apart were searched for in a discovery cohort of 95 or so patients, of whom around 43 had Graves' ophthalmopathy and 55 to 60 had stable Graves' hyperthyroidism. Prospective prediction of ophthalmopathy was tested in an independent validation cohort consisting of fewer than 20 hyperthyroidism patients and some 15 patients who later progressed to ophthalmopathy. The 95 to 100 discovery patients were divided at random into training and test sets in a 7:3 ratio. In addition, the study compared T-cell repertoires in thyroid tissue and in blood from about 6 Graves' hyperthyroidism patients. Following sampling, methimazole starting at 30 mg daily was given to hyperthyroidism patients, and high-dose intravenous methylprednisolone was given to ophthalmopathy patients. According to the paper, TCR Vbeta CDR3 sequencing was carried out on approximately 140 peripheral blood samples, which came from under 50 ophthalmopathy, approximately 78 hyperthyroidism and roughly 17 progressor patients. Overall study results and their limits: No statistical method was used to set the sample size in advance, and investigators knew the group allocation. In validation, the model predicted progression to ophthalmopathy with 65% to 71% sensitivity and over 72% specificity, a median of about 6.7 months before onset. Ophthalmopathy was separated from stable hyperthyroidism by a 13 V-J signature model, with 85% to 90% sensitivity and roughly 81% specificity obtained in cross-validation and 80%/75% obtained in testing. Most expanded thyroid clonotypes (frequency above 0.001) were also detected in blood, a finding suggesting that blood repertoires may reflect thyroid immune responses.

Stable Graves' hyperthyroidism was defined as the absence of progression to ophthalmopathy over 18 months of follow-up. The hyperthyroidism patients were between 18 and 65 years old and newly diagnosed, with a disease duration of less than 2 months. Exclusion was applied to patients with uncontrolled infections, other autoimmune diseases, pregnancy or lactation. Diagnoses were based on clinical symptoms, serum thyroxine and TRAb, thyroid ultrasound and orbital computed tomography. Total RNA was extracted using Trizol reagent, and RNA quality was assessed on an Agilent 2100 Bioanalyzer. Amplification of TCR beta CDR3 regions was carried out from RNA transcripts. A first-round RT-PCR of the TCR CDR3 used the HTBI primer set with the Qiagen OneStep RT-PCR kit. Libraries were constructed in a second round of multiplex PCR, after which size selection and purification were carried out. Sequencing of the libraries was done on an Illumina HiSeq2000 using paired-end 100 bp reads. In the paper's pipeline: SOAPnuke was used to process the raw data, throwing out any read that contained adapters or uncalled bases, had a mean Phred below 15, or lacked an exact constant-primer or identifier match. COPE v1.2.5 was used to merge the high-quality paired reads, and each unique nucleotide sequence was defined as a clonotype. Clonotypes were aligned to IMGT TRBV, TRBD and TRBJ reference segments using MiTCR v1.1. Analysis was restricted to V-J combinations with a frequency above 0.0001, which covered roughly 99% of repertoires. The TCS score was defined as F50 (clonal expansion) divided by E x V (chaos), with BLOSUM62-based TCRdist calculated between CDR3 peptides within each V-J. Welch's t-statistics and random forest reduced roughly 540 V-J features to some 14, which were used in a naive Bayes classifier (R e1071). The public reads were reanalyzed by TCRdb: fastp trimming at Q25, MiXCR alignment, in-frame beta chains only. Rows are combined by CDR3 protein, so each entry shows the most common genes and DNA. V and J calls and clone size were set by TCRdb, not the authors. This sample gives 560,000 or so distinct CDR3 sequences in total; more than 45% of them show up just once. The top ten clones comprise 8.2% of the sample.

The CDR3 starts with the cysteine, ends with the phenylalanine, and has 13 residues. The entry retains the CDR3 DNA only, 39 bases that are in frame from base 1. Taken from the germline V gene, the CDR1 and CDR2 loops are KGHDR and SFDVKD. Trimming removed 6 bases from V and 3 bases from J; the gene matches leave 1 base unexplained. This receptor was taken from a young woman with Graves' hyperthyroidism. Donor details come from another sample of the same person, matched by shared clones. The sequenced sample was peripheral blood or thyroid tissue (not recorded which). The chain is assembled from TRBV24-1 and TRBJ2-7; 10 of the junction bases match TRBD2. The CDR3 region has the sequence CATSIAGGYEQYF. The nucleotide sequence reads TGTGCCACCAGTATAGCGGGAGGCTACGAGCAGTACTTC.